This TCR beta chain was sequenced for a study of blood T cell repertoires in COVID-19. Study-wide context: There were acute and convalescent COVID-19 samples, and they came from the United States, Italy and Spain.

This CDR3 has 13 amino acids. Trimming removed 1 base at V and 3 bases at J, with 7 bases between. Germline assignment: CDR1 LNHDA and CDR2 SQIVND (reference sequence). The data were produced by immunoSEQ multiplex PCR, yet TCRdb's version contains in-frame clones alone and is incomplete. This table has about 140,000 clones, over 65% appearing once. This receptor was obtained from a man aged 50 to 59 with acute or convalescent COVID-19. The rearrangement links TRBV19 to TRBJ2-7, with D tentatively TRBD1 (5 bases). The sample comprised peripheral blood. The CDR3 here is CASSIGQFYEQYF. The CDR3 DNA follows: TGTGCCAGTAGTATAGGACAGTTCTACGAGCAGTACTTC.